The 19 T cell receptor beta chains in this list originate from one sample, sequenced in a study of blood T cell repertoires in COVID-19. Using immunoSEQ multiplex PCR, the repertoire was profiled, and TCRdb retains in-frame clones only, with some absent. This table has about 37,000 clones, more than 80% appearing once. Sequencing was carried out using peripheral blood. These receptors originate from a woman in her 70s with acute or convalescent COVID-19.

The CDR3 DNA is TGTGCGTGGGGGGAAGGTAATTCACCCCTCCACTTT. Protein product: CAWGEGNSPLHF. V and J are TRBV2 and TRBJ1-6, with D possibly TRBD1 on 5 matching bases. This CDR3 is built from 12 residues. Germline CDR1 is SNHLY and CDR2 is FYNNEI. The whole variable domain, remainder taken from reference TRBV2 and TRBJ1-6, is EPEVTQTPSHQVTQMGQEVILRCVPISNHLYFYWYRQILGQKVEFLVSFYNNEISEKSEIFDDQFSVERPDGSNFTLKIRSTKLEDSAMYFCAWGEGNSPLHFGNGTRLTVT.

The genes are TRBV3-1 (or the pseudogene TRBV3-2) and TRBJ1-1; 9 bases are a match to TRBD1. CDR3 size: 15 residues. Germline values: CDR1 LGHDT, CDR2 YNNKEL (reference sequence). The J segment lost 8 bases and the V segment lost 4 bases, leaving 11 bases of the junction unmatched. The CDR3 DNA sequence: TGTGCCAGCAGCCCGACGGACAGGGGAAAATGGGAAGCTTTCTTT. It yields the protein CASSPTDRGKWEAFF.

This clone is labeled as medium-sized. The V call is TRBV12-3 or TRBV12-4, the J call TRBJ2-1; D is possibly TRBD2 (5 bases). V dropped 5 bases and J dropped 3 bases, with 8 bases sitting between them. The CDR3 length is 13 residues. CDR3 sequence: CASSTRDYNEQFF. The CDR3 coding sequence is TGTGCCAGCAGTACCCGGGACTACAATGAGCAGTTCTTC.

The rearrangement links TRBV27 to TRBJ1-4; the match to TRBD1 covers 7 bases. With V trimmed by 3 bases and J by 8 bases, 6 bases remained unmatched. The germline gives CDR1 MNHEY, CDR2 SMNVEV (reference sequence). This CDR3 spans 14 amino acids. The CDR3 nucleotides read TGTGCCAGCAGTTTCCGGGACAGAGGAGAAAAACTGTTTTTT. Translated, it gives CASSFRDRGEKLFF. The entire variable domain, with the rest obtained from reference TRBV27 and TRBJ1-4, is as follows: EAQVTQNPRYLITVTGKKLTVTCSQNMNHEYMSWYRQDPGLGLRQIYYSMNVEVTDKGDVPEGYKVSRKEKRNFPLILESPSPNQTSLYFCASSFRDRGEKLFFGSGTQLSVL.

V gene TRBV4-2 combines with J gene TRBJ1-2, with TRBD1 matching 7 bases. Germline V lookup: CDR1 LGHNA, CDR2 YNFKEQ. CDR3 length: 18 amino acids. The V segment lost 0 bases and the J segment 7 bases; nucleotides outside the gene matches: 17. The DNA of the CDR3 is TGTGCCAGCAGCCAAGATTGGGTGACAGGGTTGATCTCTAGTGGCTACACCTTC. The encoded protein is CASSQDWVTGLISSGYTF.

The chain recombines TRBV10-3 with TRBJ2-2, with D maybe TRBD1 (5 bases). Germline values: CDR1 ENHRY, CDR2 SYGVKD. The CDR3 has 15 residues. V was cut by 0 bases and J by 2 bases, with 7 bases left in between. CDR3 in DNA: TGTGCCATCAGTGAGTCGTGGGGCAACACCGGGGAGCTGTTTTTT. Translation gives CAISESWGNTGELFF.

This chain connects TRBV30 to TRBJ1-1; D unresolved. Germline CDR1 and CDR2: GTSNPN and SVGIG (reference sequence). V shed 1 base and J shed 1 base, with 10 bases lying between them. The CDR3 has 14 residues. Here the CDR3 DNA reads TGTGCCTGGAGTGCCGCTGGCCGGAACACTGAAGCTTTCTTT. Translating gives CAWSAAGRNTEAFF.

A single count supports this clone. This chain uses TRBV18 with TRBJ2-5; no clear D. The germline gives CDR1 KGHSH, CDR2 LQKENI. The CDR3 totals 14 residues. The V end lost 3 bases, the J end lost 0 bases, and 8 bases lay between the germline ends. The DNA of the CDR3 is TGTGCCAGCTCACCCGGGTCGTACCAAGAGACCCAGTACTTC. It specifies CASSPGSYQETQYF.

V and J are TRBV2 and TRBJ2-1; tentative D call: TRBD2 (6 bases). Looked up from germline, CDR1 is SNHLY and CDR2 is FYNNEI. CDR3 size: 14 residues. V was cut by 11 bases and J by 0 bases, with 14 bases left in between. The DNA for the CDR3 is TGTGCCTTCCAGGCGGGGAACTCCTACAATGAGCAGTTCTTC. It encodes CAFQAGNSYNEQFF.

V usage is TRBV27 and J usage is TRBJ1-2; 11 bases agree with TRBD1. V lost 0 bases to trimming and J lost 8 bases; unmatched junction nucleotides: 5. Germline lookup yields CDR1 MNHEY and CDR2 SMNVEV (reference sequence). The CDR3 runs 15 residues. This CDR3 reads CASSLSRTGGGGYTF. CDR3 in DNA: TGTGCCAGCAGTTTATCCCGGACAGGGGGCGGCGGCTACACCTTC.

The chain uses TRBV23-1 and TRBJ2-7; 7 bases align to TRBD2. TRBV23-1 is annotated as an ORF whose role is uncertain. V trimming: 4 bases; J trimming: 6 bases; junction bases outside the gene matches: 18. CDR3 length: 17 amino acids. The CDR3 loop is CASSPSLRGRGPVEQYF. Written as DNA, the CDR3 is TGCGCCAGCAGTCCTTCATTGAGAGGGAGGGGCCCGGTCGAGCAGTACTTC.

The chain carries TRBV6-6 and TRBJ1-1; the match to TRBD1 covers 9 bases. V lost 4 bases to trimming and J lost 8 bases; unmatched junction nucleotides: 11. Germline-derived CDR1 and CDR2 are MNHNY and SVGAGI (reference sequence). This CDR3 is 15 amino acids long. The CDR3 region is CASSSPGQGSSEAFF. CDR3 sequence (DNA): TGTGCCAGCAGTTCGCCGGGACAGGGATCCTCAGAAGCTTTCTTT.

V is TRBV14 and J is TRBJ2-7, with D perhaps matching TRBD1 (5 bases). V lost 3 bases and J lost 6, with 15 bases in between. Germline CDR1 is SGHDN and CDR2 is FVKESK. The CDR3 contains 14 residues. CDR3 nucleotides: TGTGCCAGCAGCCAGCTTTCAGGGATTGGCGAGCAGTACTTC. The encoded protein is CASSQLSGIGEQYF.

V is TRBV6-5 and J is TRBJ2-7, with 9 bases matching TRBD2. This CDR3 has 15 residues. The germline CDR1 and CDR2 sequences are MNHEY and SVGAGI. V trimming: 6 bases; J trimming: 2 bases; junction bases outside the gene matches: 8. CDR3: CASRWASGEAYEQYF. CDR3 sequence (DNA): TGTGCCAGCAGGTGGGCTAGCGGGGAAGCCTACGAGCAGTACTTC.

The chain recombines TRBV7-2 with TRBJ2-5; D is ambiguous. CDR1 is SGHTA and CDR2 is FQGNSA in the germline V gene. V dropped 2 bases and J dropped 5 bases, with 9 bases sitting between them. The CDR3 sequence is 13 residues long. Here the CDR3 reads CASSLSYGETQYF. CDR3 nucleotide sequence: TGTGCCAGCAGCTTAAGTTACGGGGAGACCCAGTACTTC.

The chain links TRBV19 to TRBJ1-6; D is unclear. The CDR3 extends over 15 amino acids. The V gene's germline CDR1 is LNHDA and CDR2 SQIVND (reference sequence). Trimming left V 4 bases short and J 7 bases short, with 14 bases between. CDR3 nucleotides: TGTGCCAGTAGTACGCTATCGGGTCGGAATTCACCCCTCCACTTT. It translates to CASSTLSGRNSPLHF.

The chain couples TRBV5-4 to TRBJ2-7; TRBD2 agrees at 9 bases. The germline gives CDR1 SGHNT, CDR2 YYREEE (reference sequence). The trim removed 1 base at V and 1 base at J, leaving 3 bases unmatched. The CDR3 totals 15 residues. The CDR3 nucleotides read TGTGCCAGCAGCTTGAGAGCGGGGGGTTCCTACGAGCAGTACTTC. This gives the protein CASSLRAGGSYEQYF.

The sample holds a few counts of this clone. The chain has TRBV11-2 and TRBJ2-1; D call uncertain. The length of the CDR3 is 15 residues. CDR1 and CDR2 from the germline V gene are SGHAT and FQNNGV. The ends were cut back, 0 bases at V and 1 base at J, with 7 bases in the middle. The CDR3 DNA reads TGTGCCAGCAGCTTAGATCCTAGTTCCTACAATGAGCAGTTCTTC. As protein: CASSLDPSSYNEQFF.

CDR3 region: CASSGGVGTPYEQYF. In DNA form, the CDR3 reads TGCGCCAGCAGCGGCGGGGTAGGGACGCCCTACGAGCAGTACTTC. The V call is TRBV5-1, the J call TRBJ2-7, with D possibly TRBD2 on 6 matching bases. V shed 4 bases and J shed 2 bases, with 16 bases lying between them. Germline CDR1 SGHRS, CDR2 YFSETQ. This CDR3 spans 15 amino acids. The whole variable domain, remainder taken from reference TRBV5-1 and TRBJ2-7, is KAGVTQTPRYLIKTRGQQVTLSCSPISGHRSVSWYQQTPGQGLQFLFEYFSETQRNKGNFPGRFSGRQFSNSRSEMNVSTLELGDSALYLCASSGGVGTPYEQYFGPGTRLTVT.